These 29 T cell receptor beta chains came from one sample sequenced in a study of T cells after yellow fever vaccination (dated by TCRdb to about 2019). Libraries were made using 5' RACE. These reads were obtained on an Illumina HiSeq 2500. TCRdb's own reprocessing of the public reads used fastp at Q25 and MiXCR and kept productive beta chains. Each CDR3 protein appears once, grouped with its most common genes and DNA. This sample lists about 42,000 distinct CDR3 sequences; just under 6.5% were detected once. The ten largest make up 10% of the sample. Explained via the paper, the treatment or condition label denotes: live attenuated yellow fever vaccine strain. The input for sequencing was PBMCs, either bulk or a sorted T-cell subset (CD4+, CD8+, memory, or dextramer-sorted; not recorded which), taken 45 days after the yellow fever booster vaccination. The receptor set was obtained from a man younger than 40 who received the YFV17D yellow fever vaccine.

This clonotype was detected a few times. The gene calls are TRBV25-1 and TRBJ2-5, with 7 bases fitting TRBD1. The junction had 8 bases not matched to a gene; V was cut back by 8 bases and J by 5 bases. The germline V gene has CDR1 MGHDK and CDR2 SYGVNS. This CDR3 spans 13 amino acids. The chain's CDR3 is CASFETGRETQYF. Written as DNA, the CDR3 is TGTGCCAGCTTTGAGACAGGGCGGGAGACCCAGTACTTC.

This clonotype was found a few times. The chain is built from TRBV27 and TRBJ2-2, with no clear D. The CDR3 runs 11 residues. Germline-derived CDR1 and CDR2 are MNHEY and SMNVEV (reference sequence). V shed 9 bases and J shed 7 bases, with 9 bases lying between them. CDR3: CARTRCGELFF. The CDR3 coding sequence is TGTGCCAGGACCCGCTGCGGGGAGCTGTTTTTT.

In its sample, this clonotype is medium-sized. The CDR3 DNA sequence: TGCGCCAGCAGCCGGGACTCGCAGAGCTCCTACGAGCAGTACTTC. It translates to CASSRDSQSSYEQYF. V gene TRBV5-1 combines with J gene TRBJ2-7, with D possibly matching TRBD2 (6 bases). This CDR3 spans 15 amino acids. V was cut by 4 bases and J by 0 bases, with 14 bases left in between. Germline CDR1 is SGHRS and CDR2 is YFSETQ.

This clonotype was seen repeatedly, ten times or more. The chain uses TRBV14 and TRBJ1-1; D ambiguous. The CDR3 has 13 residues. Deletions cut 1 base from V and 2 bases from J, with 5 bases between. Germline CDR1 is SGHDN and CDR2 is FVKESK. The CDR3, as DNA: TGTGCCAGCAGCCAAGGGGGTAACACTGAAGCTTTCTTT. Its translation is CASSQGGNTEAFF.

This clonotype has a handful of counts. CDR3 amino acids: CASAPSSYTF. CDR3 DNA: TGTGCCAGCGCCCCCTCCTCTTACACCTTC. The chain combines TRBV12-3 or TRBV12-4 with TRBJ1-2; D gene uncertain. This CDR3 spans 10 amino acids. V was cut by 8 bases and J by 11 bases, with 12 bases left in between.

This clonotype was recorded a few times. This chain links TRBV29-1 with TRBJ2-7; either TRBD1 or TRBD2 may fit D (5 bases each). This CDR3 has 12 amino acids. Germline-derived CDR1 and CDR2 are SQVTM and ANQGSEA. V lost 4 bases, J lost 5 bases, and 12 bases lay in between. CDR3 region: CSVVRGKDEQYF. CDR3 nucleotide sequence: TGCAGCGTTGTCCGGGGCAAGGACGAGCAGTACTTC.

This clonotype occurred many times. The chain uses TRBV11-2 and TRBJ1-6, with D hard to call. V was pared by 3 bases and J by 8 bases, with 14 bases between. The CDR3 runs 15 residues. CDR1 is SGHAT, CDR2 FQNNGV, per germline. CDR3 DNA sequence: TGTGCCAGCAGCTTTCATGGAAGAAGTTATTCACCCCTCCACTTT. Protein sequence: CASSFHGRSYSPLHF.

This clonotype appeared many times. This chain links TRBV4-3 with TRBJ1-5, with unresolved D. The V end lost 0 bases, the J end lost 1 base, and 4 bases lay between the germline ends. This CDR3 region has 14 residues. Germline V CDR1 and CDR2: LGHNA, YSLEER. CDR3 nucleotides: TGCGCCAGCAGCCAAGACGGGAGCAATCAGCCCCAGCATTTT. The encoded protein is CASSQDGSNQPQHF.

The chain uses TRBV29-1 and TRBJ1-2; D uncertain. This CDR3 contains 11 residues. The germline V and J ends were trimmed by 6 bases and 1 base, with 6 bases remaining between them. In germline, CDR1 is SQVTM, CDR2 ANQGSEA. CDR3 in amino acids: CSVEVNYGYTF. The DNA of the CDR3 is TGCAGCGTAGAGGTTAACTATGGCTACACCTTC. Supplemented by reference TRBV29-1 and TRBJ1-2, the full variable domain reads SAVISQKPSRDICQRGTSLTIQCQVDSQVTMMFWYRQQPGQSLTLIATANQGSEATYESGFVIDKFPISRPNLTFSTLTVSNMSPEDSSIYLCSVEVNYGYTFGSGTRLTVV.

This clonotype was recorded a few times. The gene calls are TRBV29-1 and TRBJ2-1; the match to TRBD2 covers 7 bases. CDR1 and CDR2 (germline): SQVTM, ANQGSEA. This CDR3 is 11 amino acids long. V trimming: 4 bases; J trimming: 6 bases; junction bases outside the gene matches: 0. This CDR3 is CSVGLANEQFF. CDR3 coding DNA: TGCAGCGTTGGACTAGCCAATGAGCAGTTCTTC.

This clonotype was recorded at least ten times. The chain couples TRBV3-1 to TRBJ2-3, with D uncertain. Germline assignment: CDR1 LGHDT and CDR2 YNNKEL (reference sequence). The ends were cut back, 0 bases at V and 3 bases at J, with 10 bases in the middle. The CDR3 extends over 15 amino acids. CDR3 DNA sequence: TGTGCCAGCAGCCAAGATCTGCAGGAAACAGATACGCAGTATTTT. The encoded protein is CASSQDLQETDTQYF.

This clonotype was seen at least ten times. The chain has TRBV20-1 and TRBJ2-5; D gene unclear. This CDR3 has 13 residues. V lost 2 bases and J lost 3, with 10 bases in between. Germline V lookup: CDR1 DFQATT, CDR2 SNEGSKA (reference sequence). The CDR3 is CSARPTGEETQYF. CDR3 nucleotide sequence: TGCAGTGCTAGACCGACTGGTGAAGAGACCCAGTACTTC.

The table lists this clonotype with many counts. V gene TRBV3-1 combines with J gene TRBJ2-1; 8 nucleotides line up with TRBD2. V trimming: 1 base; J trimming: 7 bases; junction bases outside the gene matches: 3. Germline CDR1 and CDR2: LGHDT and YNNKEL (reference sequence). The CDR3 consists of 14 residues. The CDR3 bases are TGTGCCAGCAGCCAAGCGGGAGGGCTGAATGAGCAGTTCTTC. Translated: CASSQAGGLNEQFF.

This clonotype occurred many times. One junction end disagrees with the germline gene, perhaps due to a read error. The chain uses TRBV11-2 and TRBJ2-1; TRBD2 matches 11 bases. CDR1 is SGHAT and CDR2 is FQNNGV in the germline V gene. The CDR3 consists of 11 residues. CDR3 loop: CASSAGTSGKF. The CDR3 nucleotides read TGTGCCAGCAGCGCAGGGACTAGCGGAAAATTC.

This clonotype was seen once. The rearrangement joins TRBV20-1 to TRBJ2-1; 10 bases are shared with TRBD2. The CDR3 extends over 17 amino acids. The V segment lost 5 bases and the J segment 8 bases; nucleotides outside the gene matches: 18. The germline V gene encodes CDR1 DFQATT and CDR2 SNEGSKA (reference sequence). CDR3 in DNA: TGCAGTGCTTCCATAGTGGCTAGCGGGAGAACGTTCCATGAGCAGTTCTTC. Its translation is CSASIVASGRTFHEQFF.

This clonotype was counted many times. The chain links TRBV10-3 to TRBJ2-2; unclear D gene. Germline lookup yields CDR1 ENHRY and CDR2 SYGVKD. V was trimmed by 0 bases and J by 3 bases, leaving 5 bases between them. CDR3 length: 14 amino acids. Here the CDR3 reads CAISESRDTGELFF. DNA for the CDR3: TGTGCCATCAGTGAGTCAAGAGACACCGGGGAGCTGTTTTTT.

The chain is built from TRBV7-2 and TRBJ1-1; D gene ambiguous. The germline V gene encodes CDR1 SGHTA and CDR2 FQGNSA. This CDR3 region has 11 residues. V lost 5 bases to trimming and J lost 12 bases, with 13 bases between them. The CDR3, as DNA: TGTGCCAGCAGCGGCCGAGAAGCCCCTTTCTTT. Protein product: CASSGREAPFF.

This clonotype was found many times. The chain couples TRBV5-5 to TRBJ2-7; no clear D gene. Per the germline V gene, CDR1 is SGHKS and CDR2 is YYEKEE (reference sequence). V lost 7 bases and J 4 bases, leaving 6 bases between the germline ends. The CDR3 runs 10 residues. The DNA for the CDR3 is TGTGCCAGCGGAAAGTACGAGCAGTACTTC. It is translated as CASGKYEQYF.

The CDR3 DNA is TGTGCCAGCAGCCAAACCACTAGCGGGAGACAAGAGACCCAGTACTTC. This gives the protein CASSQTTSGRQETQYF. V is TRBV3-1 and J is TRBJ2-5; 11 bases map to TRBD2. The V gene's germline CDR1 is LGHDT and CDR2 YNNKEL (reference sequence). V was pared by 2 bases and J by 2 bases, with 4 bases of the junction left unmatched. The CDR3 has 16 amino acids.

The rearrangement joins TRBV6-2 or TRBV6-3 to TRBJ1-5; no reliable D call. CDR3 size: 14 residues. CDR1 is MNHEY, CDR2 SVGEGT, per germline. The V end was cut by 3 bases, the J end by 3 bases, with 9 bases between. The CDR3 nucleotides read TGTGCCAGCAGTTATCCGGGAAACAATCAGCCCCAGCATTTT. Amino acids: CASSYPGNNQPQHF.

This clonotype was counted at least ten times. J is TRBJ2-7 and V is TRBV28; possible D gene TRBD1, 5 bases. V lost 6 bases and J 2 bases, leaving 14 bases between the germline ends. From germline, CDR1 is MDHEN and CDR2 SYDVKM. This CDR3 is built from 14 residues. The CDR3 region has the DNA TGTGCCAGCAGCTTGCAGGGATGGACCTACGAGCAGTACTTC. This encodes CASSLQGWTYEQYF.

This clonotype is labeled medium-sized. This chain joins TRBV13 and TRBJ2-6; D is possibly TRBD1 (6 bases). This CDR3 comprises 18 residues. V dropped 5 bases and J dropped 0 bases, with 17 bases sitting between them. Germline assignment: CDR1 PRHDT and CDR2 FYEKMQ (reference sequence). The CDR3 region is CASSLSAGVTSGANVLTF. In DNA form, the CDR3 reads TGTGCCAGCAGCCTGAGTGCAGGGGTCACCTCTGGGGCCAACGTCCTGACTTTC.

This clonotype was observed many times. The CDR3 nucleotides read TGTGCCAGCCTCCGGGACAGGGGTAATCAGCCCCAGCATTTT. It encodes CASLRDRGNQPQHF. This chain connects TRBV6-5 to TRBJ1-5, with 10 bases aligning to TRBD1. The CDR3 has 14 residues. CDR1 is MNHEY and CDR2 is SVGAGI in the germline V gene. J lost 4 bases, V lost 8 bases, and 5 bases had no gene match.

The V and J genes are TRBV20-1 and TRBJ2-1, with D perhaps matching TRBD2 (5 bases). The V gene lost 2 bases and the J gene lost 11 bases, with 16 bases spanning the gap. This CDR3 has 13 residues. Germline CDR1 reads DFQATT; CDR2 reads SNEGSKA (reference sequence). The CDR3 DNA follows: TGCAGTGCTAGACTAGGGATTAGCGATAAGCAGTTCTTC. Translation gives CSARLGISDKQFF.

This clonotype has only a few counts. This chain joins TRBV12-3 or TRBV12-4 and TRBJ1-4; D gene ambiguous. V was pared by 6 bases and J by 3 bases, with 5 bases between. The CDR3 loop spans 12 amino acids. CDR3 sequence reads: CASSHPNEKLFF. In DNA form, the CDR3 reads TGTGCCAGCAGCCACCCTAATGAAAAACTGTTTTTT.

The V gene is TRBV12-3 or TRBV12-4, the J gene TRBJ2-6; TRBD1 or TRBD2 may be the D gene (6 bases each). V was trimmed by 11 bases and J by 1 base, leaving 24 bases between them. This CDR3 is 18 amino acids long. Here the CDR3 reads CAFRSRGGLASGANVLTF. DNA for the CDR3: TGTGCCTTCAGATCTCGAGGGGGGTTGGCTTCTGGGGCCAACGTCCTGACTTTC.

This clonotype appeared many times. CDR3 in amino acids: CASSKPQDYEQYF. Here the CDR3 DNA reads TGTGCCAGCAGTAAGCCCCAAGACTACGAGCAGTACTTC. The rearrangement uses TRBV6-2 or TRBV6-3 and TRBJ2-7, with D hard to call. CDR3 size: 13 residues. From germline, CDR1 is MNHEY and CDR2 SVGEGT. V dropped 5 bases and J dropped 3 bases, with 11 bases sitting between them.

At least ten counts were recorded for this clonotype. The chain joins TRBV15 to TRBJ2-1, with a weak D call TRBD1 (5 bases). Germline lookup yields CDR1 LNHNV and CDR2 YYDKDF (reference sequence). V lost 5 bases to trimming and J lost 7 bases, with 21 bases between them. The CDR3 loop spans 16 amino acids. The DNA for the CDR3 is TGTGCCACCAGCCCCTCAGGGCTGCTCGGCCGGAATGAGCAGTTCTTC. Protein sequence: CATSPSGLLGRNEQFF.

This clonotype has a count of ten or more. The CDR3 sequence: CASSERYGYTF. CDR3 nucleotide sequence: TGTGCCAGCAGTGAACGATATGGCTACACCTTC. V and J are TRBV28 and TRBJ1-2, with unresolved D. Trimming cost V 5 bases and J 5 bases, with 6 bases left between them. The CDR3 is 11 residues long. Germline V gene data show CDR1 as MDHEN and CDR2 as SYDVKM.